The TCR beta chain under discussion was sequenced for a study of OX40 agonist ivuxolimab in advanced cancers. In the study overall: Checkpoint inhibitors had been given previously to 40% of patients.

Measured with immunoSEQ multiplex PCR; TCRdb has only the in-frame clones, and not every one. The sample contains 20,000 to 30,000 clones, more than 70% of which appear only once. Overall study results and limits: At doses 0.1 to 3.0 mg/kg, CD4+ and CD8+ clones expanded.

J lost 6 bases, V lost 5 bases, and 13 bases had no gene match. The CDR3 covers 16 residues. CDR1 and CDR2 from the germline V gene are SGHNT and YYREEE (reference sequence). Concerning this clone itself: Its antigen remains unknown.

The J gene is TRBJ2-1, the V gene TRBV5-4, with 8 bases that match TRBD2. Source: CD4+ or CD8+ T cells sorted from blood, taken in a trial of the OX40 agonist ivuxolimab. The clonotype originates from an adult with an advanced solid tumor such as melanoma, head and neck, liver or kidney cancer. Here the CDR3 DNA reads TGTGCCAGCAGTCCGTTCGAGGGACTAGTAGCCAATGAGCAGTTCTTC. Its protein is CASSPFEGLVANEQFF.